This TCR beta chain emerged from a study of HIV-infected patients and healthy controls. Points from the study as a whole: Mean usage of eight alpha and eight beta V genes differed significantly in HIV-infected patients versus controls.

Roughly three months, about 14 weeks, into antiretroviral therapy, follow-up blood was collected. All unsorted peripheral T cells were captured because whole blood was used without fractionation. This clonotype was found many times. Antigen: not known. With 4 bases removed from V and 4 bases from J, the gap between germline ends came to 12 bases. The CDR3 is 14 amino acids. CDR1 is WNHNN and CDR2 is SYGVQD in the germline V gene (reference sequence). cDNA was made from approximately 500 ng RNA using alpha and beta constant primers. Each of the alpha and beta chains got its own library through chain-specific third strand synthesis with indices. Each molecule carried a 12-nucleotide identifier made of two joined random hexamers added before amplification. Each CDR3 protein gets one entry after TCRdb re-called the 5' RACE reads with MiXCR. This table holds some 9,300 distinct CDR3 sequences, approximately 5.9% found once.

The V gene is TRBV10-1, the J gene TRBJ2-3; the D call may be TRBD1 or TRBD2 (6 bases each). This specimen consisted of blood, obtained during antiretroviral therapy. The TCR sequence derives from an adult with HIV infection. The donor label of this sample is uncertain. In nucleotides, the CDR3 is TGCGCCAGCAGTGCGGGGGCAGGGGCAGATACGCAGTATTTT. Translating it yields CASSAGAGADTQYF.